The 2 T cell receptor beta chains in this list originate from one sample, sequenced in a study of blood T cell repertoires in COVID-19 (dated by TCRdb to the early 2020s). The library relied on the immunoSEQ multiplex PCR assay. Not all clones reach the TCRdb copy of this immuneACCESS table, which keeps in-frame sequences only. Checked studies attribute under half of the gap to unresolved V genes and leave the rest unexplained. Within this sample are 30,000 to 50,000 clones, with roughly 75% of them counted one time only. The ten biggest clones cover 38% of the sample. Source material: peripheral blood. These receptors came from an elderly man with active or convalescent COVID-19.

This chain uses TRBV7-3 with TRBJ2-7; TRBD2 matches 7 bases. CDR3 length equals 17 residues. Germline V gives CDR1 SGHTA, CDR2 FQGTGA. With 5 bases clipped from V and 3 bases from J, the junction kept 16 bases outside the gene matches. CDR3 protein: CASSPGGGGLGIYEQYF. The CDR3 DNA follows: TGTGCCAGCAGCCCAGGTGGGGGAGGGTTAGGAATCTACGAGCAGTACTTC.

The chain combines TRBV9 with TRBJ1-2; D uncertain. Trimming removed 5 bases from V and 8 bases from J, with 13 bases in between. There are 12 residues in the CDR3. Germline V lookup: CDR1 SGDLS, CDR2 YYNGEE. DNA of the CDR3: TGTGCCAGCAGTTCGGAGGGAGGAGGCTACACCTTC. Translated: CASSSEGGGYTF.